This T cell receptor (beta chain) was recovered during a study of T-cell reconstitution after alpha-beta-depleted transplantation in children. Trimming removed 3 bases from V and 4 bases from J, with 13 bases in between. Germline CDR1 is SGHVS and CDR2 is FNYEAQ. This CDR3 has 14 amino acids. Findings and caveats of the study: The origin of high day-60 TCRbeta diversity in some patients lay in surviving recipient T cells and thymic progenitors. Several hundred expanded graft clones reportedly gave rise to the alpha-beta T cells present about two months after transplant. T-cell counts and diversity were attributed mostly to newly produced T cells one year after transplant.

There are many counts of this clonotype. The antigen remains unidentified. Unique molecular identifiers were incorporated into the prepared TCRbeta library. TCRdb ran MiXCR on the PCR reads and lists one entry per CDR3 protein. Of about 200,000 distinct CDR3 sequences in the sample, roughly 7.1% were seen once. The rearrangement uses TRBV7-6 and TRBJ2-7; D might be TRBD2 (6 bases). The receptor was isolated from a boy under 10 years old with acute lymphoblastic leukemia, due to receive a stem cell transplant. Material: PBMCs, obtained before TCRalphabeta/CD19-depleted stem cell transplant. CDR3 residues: CASSFGGGPYEQYF. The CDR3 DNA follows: TGTGCCAGCAGCTTTGGGGGAGGTCCTTACGAGCAGTACTTC.